Listed here are 5 T cell receptor beta chains from one sample, sequenced in a study of beta chain features in type 1 diabetes. General study findings and limits: All four CD4+ subsets from Type 1 diabetes patients carried moderately but significantly shorter TCRB CDR3s.

Expressed TCRB transcripts were sequenced because the entire RNA isolate underwent reverse transcription. The table came from immunoSEQ multiplex PCR; TCRdb's copy has only in-frame clones and leaves some out. This table holds 300,000 or so clones, approximately 13% found once. Antigens for these TCRs are unknown. The source material was naive CD4+ T cells from blood. The receptors come from a woman aged 18-35 years with type 1 diabetes.

This chain links TRBV5-1 with TRBJ2-5; 12 bases align to TRBD2. Germline CDR1 is SGHRS and CDR2 is YFSETQ. This CDR3 contains 17 residues. Unmatched junction bases numbered 8, after V lost 0 bases and J lost 5 bases. The CDR3 nucleotides are TGCGCCAGCAGCTTGGATCCTAGCGGGAGGGCCATGGAGACCCAGTACTTC. Its translation: CASSLDPSGRAMETQYF.

This clone was counted only a few times. The CDR3 nucleotides are TGCAGCGTTGAAGATCTCGGCAGGCGGGGATCCTACGAGCAGTACTTC. Amino acids: CSVEDLGRRGSYEQYF. The chain links TRBV29-1 to TRBJ2-7; maybe TRBD2 (6 bases). The ends were cut back, 0 bases at V and 1 base at J, with 16 bases in the middle. From germline, CDR1 is SQVTM and CDR2 ANQGSEA. This CDR3 has 16 residues.

This clone turned up a few times. The gene calls are TRBV7-8 and TRBJ2-7, with 16 nucleotides matching TRBD2. This CDR3 comprises 20 residues. With 5 bases clipped from V and 2 bases from J, the junction kept 15 bases outside the gene matches. In germline, CDR1 is SGHVS, CDR2 FQNEAQ. CDR3 amino acids: CASSTGYGTSGRAEPYEQYV. The CDR3 DNA reads TGTGCCAGCAGCACCGGCTACGGGACTAGCGGGAGGGCCGAGCCCTACGAGCAGTACGTC.

The chain is built from TRBV7-3 and TRBJ2-3, with 12 bases identical to TRBD2. V shed 2 bases and J 2 bases; nucleotides not matched to a gene: 11. Germline V gene data show CDR1 as SGHTA and CDR2 as FQGTGA. The CDR3 sequence is 19 residues long. The CDR3 protein is CASSLQGPGLAGYTDTQYF. The CDR3 region has the DNA TGTGCCAGCAGCTTACAGGGGCCAGGACTAGCGGGATACACAGATACGCAGTATTTT.

There are many counts of this clone. The CDR3 sequence: CSGRNTEAFF. CDR3 coding DNA: TGCAGCGGTAGGAACACTGAAGCTTTCTTT. The J gene is TRBJ1-1, the V gene TRBV29-1; D is unclear. The CDR3 spans 10 residues. Trimming stripped 7 bases from V and 1 base from J, with 4 bases between. Germline CDR1 SQVTM, CDR2 ANQGSEA.